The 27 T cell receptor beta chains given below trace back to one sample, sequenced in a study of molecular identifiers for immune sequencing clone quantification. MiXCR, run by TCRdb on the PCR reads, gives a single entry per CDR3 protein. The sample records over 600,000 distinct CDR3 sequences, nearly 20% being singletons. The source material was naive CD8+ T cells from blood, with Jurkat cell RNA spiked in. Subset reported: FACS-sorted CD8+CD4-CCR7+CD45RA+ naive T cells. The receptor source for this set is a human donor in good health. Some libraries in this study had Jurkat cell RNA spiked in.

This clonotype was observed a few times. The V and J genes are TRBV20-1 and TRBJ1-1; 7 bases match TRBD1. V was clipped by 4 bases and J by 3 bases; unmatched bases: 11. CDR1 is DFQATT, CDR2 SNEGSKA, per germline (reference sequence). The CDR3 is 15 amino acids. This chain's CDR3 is CSAKGQVLWDTEAFF. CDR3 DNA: TGCAGTGCTAAAGGACAGGTCCTCTGGGACACTGAAGCTTTCTTT.

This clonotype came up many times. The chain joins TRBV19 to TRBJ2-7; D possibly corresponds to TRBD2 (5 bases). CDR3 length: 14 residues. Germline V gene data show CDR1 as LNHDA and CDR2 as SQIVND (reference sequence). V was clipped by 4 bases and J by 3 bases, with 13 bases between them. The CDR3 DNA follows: TGTGCCAGTAGTACCCTAGGTCGGGGCTACGAGCAGTACTTC. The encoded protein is CASSTLGRGYEQYF.

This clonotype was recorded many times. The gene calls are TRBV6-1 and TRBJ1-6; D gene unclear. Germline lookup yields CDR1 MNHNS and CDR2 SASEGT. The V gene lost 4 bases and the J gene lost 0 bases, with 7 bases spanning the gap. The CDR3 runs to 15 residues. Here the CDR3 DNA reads TGTGCCAGCAGTGTGAGGAGCTCCTATAATTCACCCCTCCACTTT. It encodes CASSVRSSYNSPLHF.

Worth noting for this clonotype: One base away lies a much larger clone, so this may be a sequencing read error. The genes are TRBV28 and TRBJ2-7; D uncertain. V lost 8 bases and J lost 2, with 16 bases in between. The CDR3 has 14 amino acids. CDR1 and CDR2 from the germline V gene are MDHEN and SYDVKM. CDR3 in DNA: TGTGCCAGCCTAAACCCTACTGGAGCCTACGAGCAGTACTTC. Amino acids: CASLNPTGAYEQYF.

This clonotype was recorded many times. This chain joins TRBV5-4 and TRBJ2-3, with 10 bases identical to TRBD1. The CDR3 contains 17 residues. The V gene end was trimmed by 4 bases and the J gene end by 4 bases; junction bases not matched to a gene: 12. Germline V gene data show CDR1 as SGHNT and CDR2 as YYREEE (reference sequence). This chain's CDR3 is CASSLVPGTGEPDTQYF. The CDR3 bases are TGTGCCAGCAGCCTCGTTCCCGGGACAGGGGAACCAGATACGCAGTATTTT.

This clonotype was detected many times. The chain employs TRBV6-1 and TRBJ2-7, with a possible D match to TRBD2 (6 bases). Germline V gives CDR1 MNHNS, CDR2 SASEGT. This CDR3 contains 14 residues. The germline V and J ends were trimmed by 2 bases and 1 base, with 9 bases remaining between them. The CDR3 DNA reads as TGTGCCAGCAGTGAACGGCGGGAATCCTACGAGCAGTACTTC. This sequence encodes CASSERRESYEQYF.

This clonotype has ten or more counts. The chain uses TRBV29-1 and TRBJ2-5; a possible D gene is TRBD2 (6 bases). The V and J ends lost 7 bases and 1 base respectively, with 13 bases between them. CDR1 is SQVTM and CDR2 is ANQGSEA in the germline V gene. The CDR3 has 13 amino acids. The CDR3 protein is CSGVRGIQETQYF. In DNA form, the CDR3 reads TGCAGCGGGGTGCGGGGCATCCAAGAGACCCAGTACTTC.

The CDR3 loop is CASSFDRETYEQYF. The DNA of the CDR3 is TGTGCCAGCAGCTTCGACAGGGAAACCTACGAGCAGTACTTC. The genes are TRBV7-2 and TRBJ2-7, with 7 nucleotides matching TRBD1. With V trimmed by 3 bases and J by 2 bases, 4 bases remained unmatched. Per the germline V gene, CDR1 is SGHTA and CDR2 is FQGNSA. This CDR3 is 14 amino acids long.

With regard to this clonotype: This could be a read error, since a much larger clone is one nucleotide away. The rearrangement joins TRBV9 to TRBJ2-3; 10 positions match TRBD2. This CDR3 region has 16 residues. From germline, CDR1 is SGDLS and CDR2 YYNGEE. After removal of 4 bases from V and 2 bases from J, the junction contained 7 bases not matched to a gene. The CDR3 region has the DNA TGTGCCAGCAGCCATAGCCTAGCGGGGGACACAGATACGCAGTATTTT. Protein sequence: CASSHSLAGDTDTQYF.

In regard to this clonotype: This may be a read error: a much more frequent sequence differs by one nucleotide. CDR3 DNA: TGTGCCAGCAGCCCGCAGGGGCTGGCCTACGAGCAGTACTTC. It encodes CASSPQGLAYEQYF. The chain is built from TRBV6-6 and TRBJ2-7; D possibly corresponds to TRBD1 (6 bases). The V and J ends lost 6 bases and 2 bases respectively, with 14 bases between them. This CDR3 has 14 amino acids. Germline CDR1 and CDR2: MNHNY and SVGAGI (reference sequence).

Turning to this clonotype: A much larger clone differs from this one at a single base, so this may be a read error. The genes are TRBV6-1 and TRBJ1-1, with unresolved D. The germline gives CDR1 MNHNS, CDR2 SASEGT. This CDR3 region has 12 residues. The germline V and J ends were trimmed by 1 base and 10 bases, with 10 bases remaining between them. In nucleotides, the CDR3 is TGTGCCAGCAGTGAAGGCCAGACCTTAGCTTTCTTT. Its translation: CASSEGQTLAFF.

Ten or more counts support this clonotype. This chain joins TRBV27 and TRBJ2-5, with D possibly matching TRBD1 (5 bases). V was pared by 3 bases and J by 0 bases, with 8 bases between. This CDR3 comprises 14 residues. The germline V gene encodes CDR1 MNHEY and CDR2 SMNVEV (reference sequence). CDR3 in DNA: TGTGCCAGCAGTTTCGTGACAGACCAAGAGACCCAGTACTTC. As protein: CASSFVTDQETQYF.

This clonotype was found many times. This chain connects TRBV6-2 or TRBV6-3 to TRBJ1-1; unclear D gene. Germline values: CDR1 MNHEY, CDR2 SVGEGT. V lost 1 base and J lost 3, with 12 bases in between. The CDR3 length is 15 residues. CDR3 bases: TGTGCCAGCAGTTACTTTCTGGGCAGACACACTGAAGCTTTCTTT. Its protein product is CASSYFLGRHTEAFF.

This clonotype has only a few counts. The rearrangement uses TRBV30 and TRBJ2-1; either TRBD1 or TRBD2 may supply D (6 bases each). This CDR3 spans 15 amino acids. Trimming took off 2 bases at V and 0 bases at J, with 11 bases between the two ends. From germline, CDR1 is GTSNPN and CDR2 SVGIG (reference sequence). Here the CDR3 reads CAWSRGEFSYNEQFF. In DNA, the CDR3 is TGTGCCTGGAGTAGGGGGGAGTTCTCCTACAATGAGCAGTTCTTC.

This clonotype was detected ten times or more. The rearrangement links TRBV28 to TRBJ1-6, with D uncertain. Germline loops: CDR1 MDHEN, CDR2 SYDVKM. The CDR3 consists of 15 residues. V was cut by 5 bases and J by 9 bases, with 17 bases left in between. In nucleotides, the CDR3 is TGTGCCAGCAGTCGCAAAAACCCGGCGGTTTCACCCCTCCACTTT. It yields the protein CASSRKNPAVSPLHF.

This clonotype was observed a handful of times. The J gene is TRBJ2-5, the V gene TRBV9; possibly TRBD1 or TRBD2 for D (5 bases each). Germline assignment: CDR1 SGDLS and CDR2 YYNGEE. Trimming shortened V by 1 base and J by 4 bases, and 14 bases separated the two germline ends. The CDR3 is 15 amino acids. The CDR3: CASSVYSGGLETQYF. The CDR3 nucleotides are TGTGCCAGCAGCGTATACAGTGGGGGTCTAGAGACCCAGTACTTC.

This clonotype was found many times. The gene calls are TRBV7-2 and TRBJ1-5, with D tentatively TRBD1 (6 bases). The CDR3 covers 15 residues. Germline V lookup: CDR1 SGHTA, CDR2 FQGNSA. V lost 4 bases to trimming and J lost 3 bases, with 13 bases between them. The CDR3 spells CASSSMDSYNQPQHF. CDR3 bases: TGTGCCAGCAGCTCCATGGACAGCTACAATCAGCCCCAGCATTTT.

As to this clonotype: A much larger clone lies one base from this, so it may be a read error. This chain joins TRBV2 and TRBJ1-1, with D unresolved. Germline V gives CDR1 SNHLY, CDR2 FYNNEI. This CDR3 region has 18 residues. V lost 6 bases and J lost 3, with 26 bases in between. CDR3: CASRDQPGGEGYDTEAFF. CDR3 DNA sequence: TGTGCCAGCAGGGACCAGCCGGGCGGGGAGGGTTATGACACTGAAGCTTTCTTT.

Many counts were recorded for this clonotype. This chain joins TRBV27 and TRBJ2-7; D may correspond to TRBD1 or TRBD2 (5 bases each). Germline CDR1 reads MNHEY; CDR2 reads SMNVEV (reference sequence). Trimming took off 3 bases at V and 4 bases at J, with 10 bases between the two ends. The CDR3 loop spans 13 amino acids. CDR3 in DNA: TGTGCCAGCAGTTTTAGGGACGGTTACGAGCAGTACTTC. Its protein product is CASSFRDGYEQYF.

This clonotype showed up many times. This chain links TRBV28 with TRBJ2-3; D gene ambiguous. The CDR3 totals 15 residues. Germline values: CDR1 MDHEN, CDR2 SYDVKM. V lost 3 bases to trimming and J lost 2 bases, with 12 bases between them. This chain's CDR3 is CASSFRSSSTDTQYF. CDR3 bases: TGTGCCAGCAGTTTCCGGTCCAGCTCCACAGATACGCAGTATTTT.

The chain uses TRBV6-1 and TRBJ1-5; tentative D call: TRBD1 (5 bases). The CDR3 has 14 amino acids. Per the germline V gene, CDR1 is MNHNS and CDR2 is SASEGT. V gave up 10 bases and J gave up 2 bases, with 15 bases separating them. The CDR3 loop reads CATQEGVGNQPQHF. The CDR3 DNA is TGTGCCACCCAAGAAGGGGTCGGCAATCAGCCCCAGCATTTT.

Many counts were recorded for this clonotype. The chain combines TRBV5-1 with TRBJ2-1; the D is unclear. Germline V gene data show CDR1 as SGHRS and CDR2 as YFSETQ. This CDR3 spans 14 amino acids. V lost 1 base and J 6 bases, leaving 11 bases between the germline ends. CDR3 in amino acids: CASSLSWGGNEQFF. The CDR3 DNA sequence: TGCGCCAGCAGCTTGAGCTGGGGTGGCAATGAGCAGTTCTTC.

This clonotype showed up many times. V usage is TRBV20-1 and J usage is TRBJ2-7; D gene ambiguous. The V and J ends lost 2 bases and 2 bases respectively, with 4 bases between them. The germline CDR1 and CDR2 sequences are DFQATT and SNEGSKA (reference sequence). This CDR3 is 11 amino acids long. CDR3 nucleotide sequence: TGCAGTGCTAGACAGACCTACGAGCAGTACTTC. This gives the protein CSARQTYEQYF.

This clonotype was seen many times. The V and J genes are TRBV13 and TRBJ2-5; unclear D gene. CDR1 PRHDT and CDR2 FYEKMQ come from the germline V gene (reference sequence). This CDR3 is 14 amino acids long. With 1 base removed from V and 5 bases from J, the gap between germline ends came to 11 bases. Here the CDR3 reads CASSLASVWETQYF. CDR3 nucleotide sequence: TGTGCCAGCAGCTTAGCCTCTGTCTGGGAGACCCAGTACTTC.

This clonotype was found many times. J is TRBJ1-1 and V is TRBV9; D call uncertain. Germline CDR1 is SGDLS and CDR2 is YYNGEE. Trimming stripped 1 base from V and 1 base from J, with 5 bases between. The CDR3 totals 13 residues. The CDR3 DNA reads TGTGCCAGCAGCGTAAACAGGAACACTGAAGCTTTCTTT. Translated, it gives CASSVNRNTEAFF.

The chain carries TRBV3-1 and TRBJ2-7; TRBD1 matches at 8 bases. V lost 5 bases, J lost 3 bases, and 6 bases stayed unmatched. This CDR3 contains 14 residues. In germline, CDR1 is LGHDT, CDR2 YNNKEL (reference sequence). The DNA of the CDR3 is TGTGCCAGCAGCTACGACAGGGGTAACTACGAGCAGTACTTC. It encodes CASSYDRGNYEQYF.

The CDR3 region is CASDTASGYQETQYF. DNA for the CDR3: TGTGCCAGCGACACGGCTAGCGGGTACCAAGAGACCCAGTACTTC. The chain has TRBV2 and TRBJ2-5, with TRBD2 matching 8 bases. V trimming: 8 bases; J trimming: 0 bases; junction bases outside the gene matches: 8. The CDR3 extends over 15 amino acids. Germline V gene data show CDR1 as SNHLY and CDR2 as FYNNEI.